This is a list of T cell receptor beta chains from one sample in a study of T cell responses to AZD1222 COVID-19 vaccine. Some clones are missing from TCRdb's copy, which holds only in-frame ones; the method was immunoSEQ multiplex PCR. The sample lists 150,000 to 200,000 clones, roughly 91% occurring once. Sequenced here: peripheral blood, sampled on day 0 of AZD1222 vaccination. Every receptor here comes from an adult in good health. CDR3s include the opening cysteine and the closing phenylalanine or tryptophan. A D gene is named only where the DNA matches it firmly. Size values are once, few and many counts, or a class for expanded clones, and some rows have none.

d_call,v_call,j_call,clone_size,cdr3_aa,cdr3_nt
TRBD2,TRBV24-1,TRBJ2-3,NA,CATSDGGLAGGDTQYF,TGTGCCACCAGTGACGGGGGACTAGCGGGGGGAGATACGCAGTATTTT
NA,TRBV27,TRBJ2-1,NA,CASKFDSYNEQFF,TGTGCCAGCAAATTTGACAGTTACAATGAGCAGTTCTTC
TRBD1,TRBV30,TRBJ1-4,NA,CAWTNSQGSSKRKLFF,TGTGCCTGGACTAACTCACAGGGGTCTTCAAAGAGAAAACTGTTTTTT
NA,TRBV7-3,TRBJ1-6,NA,CASSLDRDPVSPLHF,TGTGCCAGCAGCTTAGACCGGGACCCAGTTTCACCCCTCCACTTT
NA,TRBV7-9,TRBJ1-1,NA,CASSLSGSPLSGAFF,TGTGCCAGCAGCTTATCTGGGAGCCCGCTGTCTGGAGCTTTCTTT
NA,TRBV28,TRBJ1-2,NA,CASSFGFEVWYTF,TGTGCCAGCAGTTTTGGGTTCGAAGTATGGTACACCTTC
TRBD2,TRBV24-1,TRBJ2-1,NA,CATSDLTSGQTGEQFF,TGTGCCACCAGTGACCTGACTAGCGGGCAGACAGGTGAGCAGTTCTTC
TRBD2,TRBV7-3,TRBJ2-5,NA,CASSPSGGIQETQYF,TGTGCCAGCAGCCCCTCGGGGGGGATCCAAGAGACCCAGTACTTC
NA,TRBV24-1,TRBJ1-3,once,CATSDLQKYRTDSGNTIYF,TGTGCCACCAGTGATTTGCAAAAGTACCGGACAGACTCTGGAAACACCATATATTTT
NA,TRBV18,TRBJ1-5,NA,CASSPALDSNQPQHF,TGTGCCAGCTCACCCGCGCTGGACAGCAATCAGCCCCAGCATTTT
NA,TRBV29-1,TRBJ2-1,NA,CSVEDSEKNEQFF,TGCAGCGTAGAGGACAGCGAGAAGAATGAGCAGTTCTTC
NA,TRBV7-2,TRBJ1-1,NA,CASSLQGGANTEAFF,TGTGCCAGCAGCTTACAAGGTGGGGCCAACACTGAAGCTTTCTTT
TRBD1,TRBV5-1,TRBJ2-6,NA,CASSFLGQGASGANVLTF,TGCGCCAGCAGCTTTTTGGGACAGGGGGCCTCTGGGGCCAACGTCCTGACTTTC
NA,TRBV15,TRBJ2-7,NA,CATSPSSVYEQYF,TGTGCCACCAGCCCCTCCTCGGTGTACGAGCAGTACTTC
TRBD2,TRBV9,TRBJ2-1,NA,CASSRLAGGPLNEQFF,TGTGCCAGCAGCCGGCTAGCGGGGGGGCCCCTCAATGAGCAGTTCTTC
NA,TRBV7-2,TRBJ1-2,once,CASSTFGVGGYTF,TGTGCCAGCAGTACCTTCGGGGTAGGAGGCTACACCTTC
TRBD1,TRBV7-9,TRBJ1-6,few,CASSLPRGGSPLHF,TGTGCCAGCAGCTTGCCCCGAGGGGGCTCACCCCTCCACTTT
TRBD1,TRBV29-1,TRBJ2-7,NA,CSVTRDRGTYEQYF,TGCAGCGTTACCCGGGACAGGGGTACCTACGAGCAGTACTTC
NA,TRBV28,TRBJ1-5,NA,CASSFPGENQPQHF,TGTGCCAGCAGTTTCCCGGGGGAAAATCAGCCCCAGCATTTT
TRBD1,TRBV6-4,TRBJ1-4,NA,CASSSDRGSEKLFF,TGTGCCAGCAGTTCAGACAGGGGAAGTGAAAAACTGTTTTTT
NA,TRBV6-1,TRBJ2-7,NA,CASSEWGAKRYEQYF,TGTGCCAGCAGTGAATGGGGAGCTAAAAGGTACGAGCAGTACTTC
NA,TRBV10-3,TRBJ2-2,NA,CATLGGSTGELFF,TGTGCCACTTTAGGGGGGAGTACCGGGGAGCTGTTTTTT
NA,TRBV18,TRBJ2-2,NA,CASSPTTNTGELFF,TGTGCCAGCTCACCAACAACGAACACCGGGGAGCTGTTTTTT
TRBD1,TRBV11-2,TRBJ2-2,NA,CASSRQGLNTGELFF,TGTGCCAGCAGTCGACAGGGGCTTAACACCGGGGAGCTGTTTTTT
NA,TRBV6-5,TRBJ1-1,NA,CASSYPGRDEAFF,TGTGCCAGCAGTTACCCAGGACGGGATGAAGCTTTCTTT
TRBD1,TRBV6-1,TRBJ1-3,NA,CASSLTGSGNTIYF,TGTGCCAGCAGTTTGACAGGGTCTGGAAACACCATATATTTT
NA,TRBV5-4,TRBJ1-1,NA,CASSLKVPGTEAFF,TGTGCCAGCAGCTTGAAGGTCCCTGGGACTGAAGCTTTCTTT
TRBD1,TRBV5-1,TRBJ1-4,NA,CASSSTGGRMEKLFF,TGCGCCAGCAGCAGCACAGGGGGCAGAATGGAAAAACTGTTTTTT
NA,TRBV4-2,TRBJ2-1,NA,CASSQGEATSYNEQFF,TGTGCCAGCAGCCAAGGGGAGGCCACCTCCTACAATGAGCAGTTCTTC
NA,TRBV3-1/TRBV3-2,TRBJ2-7,NA,CASSSQANSYEQYF,TGTGCCAGCAGCTCCCAAGCCAACTCCTACGAGCAGTACTTC
NA,TRBV6-5,TRBJ1-6,NA,CASSTRQTYNSPLHF,TGTGCCAGCAGTACTCGACAGACCTATAATTCACCCCTCCACTTT
TRBD2,TRBV7-3,TRBJ2-7,NA,CASSPRLAGVHEQYF,TGTGCCAGCAGCCCAAGGCTAGCGGGAGTCCACGAGCAGTACTTC
NA,TRBV18,TRBJ2-7,NA,CASSPGSLSYEQYF,TGTGCCAGCTCACCAGGGTCGCTGTCCTACGAGCAGTACTTC
NA,TRBV4-1,TRBJ2-5,NA,CASSRGPGETQYF,TGCGCCAGCAGCCGGGGGCCGGGGGAGACCCAGTACTTC
TRBD1,TRBV5-5,TRBJ1-1,NA,CASSPARGGVNTEAFF,TGTGCCAGCAGCCCCGCCAGGGGGGGGGTGAACACTGAAGCTTTCTTT
NA,TRBV9,TRBJ2-6,NA,CASSVTSGANVLTF,TGTGCCAGCAGCGTTACTTCTGGGGCCAACGTCCTGACTTTC
NA,TRBV28,TRBJ1-1,NA,CASSAPVNTEAFF,TGTGCCAGCAGCGCCCCGGTGAACACTGAAGCTTTCTTT
TRBD1,TRBV28,TRBJ1-5,NA,CASSLWGDRKGQPQHF,TGTGCCAGCAGTTTATGGGGGGACAGAAAAGGTCAGCCCCAGCATTTT
NA,TRBV29-1,TRBJ2-3,NA,CSVSRTTTSTDTQYF,TGCAGCGTGAGCAGGACTACCACTAGCACAGATACGCAGTATTTT
TRBD1,TRBV2,TRBJ2-1,once,CASSGSRQGSYEQFF,TGTGCCAGCAGCGGCTCTAGACAGGGGAGTTATGAGCAGTTCTTC
NA,TRBV30,TRBJ2-2,NA,CAWSALLNTGELFF,TGTGCCTGGAGTGCCCTCCTGAACACCGGGGAGCTGTTTTTT
NA,TRBV6-5,TRBJ1-4,NA,CASSYSGRQPNEKLFF,TGTGCCAGCAGTTACTCGGGGAGACAGCCTAATGAAAAACTGTTTTTT
TRBD1,TRBV6-2/TRBV6-3,TRBJ1-5,NA,CASSPIGTGSNQPQHF,TGTGCCAGCAGCCCAATTGGGACAGGGAGCAATCAGCCCCAGCATTTT
TRBD1,TRBV30,TRBJ1-2,NA,CAQTAQGAVGYTF,TGTGCCCAAACCGCACAGGGGGCTGTGGGCTACACCTTC
NA,TRBV10-1,TRBJ1-1,NA,CASSEQSISEAFF,TGCGCCAGCAGTGAGCAGAGTATCTCTGAAGCTTTCTTT
TRBD1,TRBV30,TRBJ1-6,once,CAWGGQANSPLHF,TGTGCCTGGGGTGGACAGGCAAATTCACCCCTCCACTTT